These 8 T cell receptor beta chains originate from one sample sequenced in a study of OX40 agonist ivuxolimab in advanced cancers. TCRdb keeps only in-frame clones here, not all; method: immunoSEQ multiplex PCR. This sample has roughly 56,000 clones, with 80% to 90% found just once. This specimen was CD4+ or CD8+ T cells sorted from blood, taken in a trial of the OX40 agonist ivuxolimab. The receptors originated from an adult with an advanced solid tumor such as melanoma, head and neck, liver or kidney cancer.

The CDR3 sequence is CASSFGLASLSGANVLTF. The CDR3 DNA reads TGTGCCAGCAGCTTCGGACTAGCGAGTCTCTCTGGGGCCAACGTCCTGACTTTC. The rearrangement links TRBV13 to TRBJ2-6, with 9 bases fitting TRBD2. V dropped 3 bases and J dropped 0; count of bases not matched to a gene: 6. CDR3 size: 18 residues. Germline V CDR1 and CDR2: PRHDT, FYEKMQ (reference sequence).

The rearrangement uses TRBV7-2 and TRBJ1-1; 7 nucleotides agree with TRBD1. CDR1 SGHTA and CDR2 FQGNSA come from the germline V gene. This CDR3 is built from 15 residues. V shed 5 bases and J 5 bases; nucleotides not matched to a gene: 11. The CDR3 loop is CASSRRQGVPTEAFF. For the CDR3, the DNA is TGTGCCAGCAGCCGCCGACAGGGAGTCCCAACTGAAGCTTTCTTT. The whole variable domain, filled in from reference TRBV7-2 and TRBJ1-1, reads GAGVSQSPSNKVTEKGKDVELRCDPISGHTALYWYRQSLGQGLEFLIYFQGNSAPDKSGLPSDRFSAERTGGSVSTLTIQRTQQEDSAVYLCASSRRQGVPTEAFFGQGTRLTVV.

This chain links TRBV19 with TRBJ2-7, with D tentatively TRBD1 or TRBD2 (5 bases each). Trimming cost V 2 bases and J 2 bases, with 10 bases left between them. The CDR3 length is 14 residues. Germline V gene data show CDR1 as LNHDA and CDR2 as SQIVND (reference sequence). The CDR3 reads CASSIRDGTYEQYF. The CDR3 DNA is TGTGCCAGTAGTATACGGGACGGGACCTACGAGCAGTACTTC.

The gene calls are TRBV6-1 and TRBJ2-7; D possibly corresponds to TRBD2 (6 bases). The CDR3 has 12 amino acids. Germline V gene lookup returns CDR1 MNHNS and CDR2 SASEGT. The V and J ends lost 9 bases and 0 bases respectively, with 9 bases between them. The CDR3 is CASGDFSYEQYF. CDR3 coding DNA: TGTGCCAGTGGGGACTTCTCCTACGAGCAGTACTTC.

The V gene is TRBV28, the J gene TRBJ2-7; 7 bases are shared with TRBD1. With V trimmed by 7 bases and J by 3 bases, 9 bases remained unmatched. The germline CDR1 and CDR2 sequences are MDHEN and SYDVKM. The CDR3 length is 14 residues. The CDR3 loop is CASTAQGRNYEQYF. For the CDR3, the DNA is TGTGCCAGCACGGCACAGGGGAGAAACTACGAGCAGTACTTC.

The chain links TRBV14 to TRBJ2-1; D gene uncertain. CDR1 is SGHDN and CDR2 is FVKESK in the germline V gene. The CDR3 is made up of 12 amino acids. V was shortened by 0 bases and J by 9 bases, with 6 bases between the two germline ends. DNA for the CDR3: TGTGCCAGCAGCCAAGATCTCGGTGAGCAGTTCTTC. Translated: CASSQDLGEQFF.

This clone occurred once. The genes are TRBV11-3 and TRBJ2-5, with TRBD2 matching over 8 bases. There are 14 residues in the CDR3. V lost 4 bases and J lost 3; bases outside the gene matches: 4. Germline V gene lookup returns CDR1 SGHNT and CDR2 YENEEA. The DNA for the CDR3 is TGTGCCAGCAGCTCTCTAGCGGGTAAAGAGACCCAGTACTTC. Its protein product is CASSSLAGKETQYF.

This clone was detected only once. V and J are TRBV9 and TRBJ2-3; 10 positions match TRBD2. J lost 8 bases, V lost 2 bases, and 14 bases had no gene match. Per germline, CDR1 SGDLS and CDR2 YYNGEE. This CDR3 contains 17 residues. The DNA for the CDR3 is TGTGCCAGCAGCGTGTCCCCCACTAGCGGGGTGAGTGGTACGCAGTATTTT. Encoded protein: CASSVSPTSGVSGTQYF.